This T cell receptor (beta chain) stems from a study of T cell responses to AZD1222 COVID-19 vaccine. Study as a whole: Combined were second doses at about 4 or about 12 weeks.

Broader study findings: The repertoires were collected only after the peak T cell response. The study identified only five to seven AZD1222 recipients as seropositive at baseline.

For this clone: Its antigen is currently unknown.

The repertoire was sequenced with immunoSEQ multiplex PCR; TCRdb's copy has only in-frame clones and lacks some. Here the sample spans approximately 140,000 clones, 88% being singletons. Germline lookup yields CDR1 SGHNT and CDR2 YYREEE (reference sequence). The V gene lost 2 bases and the J gene lost 0 bases, with 8 bases spanning the gap. The CDR3 runs to 14 residues. The sequences come from peripheral blood, collected on day 0 of AZD1222 vaccination. The chain carries TRBV5-4 and TRBJ1-1, with D hard to call. The sequence was collected from an adult in good health. The CDR3 DNA sequence: TGTGCCAGCAGCTTCGACACCCTGAACACTGAAGCTTTCTTT. This encodes CASSFDTLNTEAFF.